This record covers a single T cell receptor beta chain. Antigen: not known. The data are from a study of somatic mutations in cytotoxic T cells in rheumatoid arthritis. Background on the study: After diagnosis, patient blood (approximately 30 ml EDTA) was drawn right away, before any treatment was given.

The CDR3 covers 15 residues. Germline V lookup: CDR1 MNHNY, CDR2 SVGAGI (reference sequence). V gave up 7 bases and J gave up 2 bases, with 15 bases separating them. Overall study findings and caveats: Within 8 of 65 patients, the single biggest CD8+ clone made up more than 20% of CD8+ cells. For CD8+ T-cell clonality, rheumatoid arthritis patients and age-matched healthy controls did not differ significantly.

Per the authors' pipeline: Seldom did patient CD8+ clones exceeding 1% match published virus-specific TCRB sequences. The repertoire was sequenced with immunoSEQ multiplex PCR; TCRdb's copy has only in-frame clones and lacks some. The V and J calls and clone size were taken over from that table, and D and trimming were inferred from the DNA. The sample has roughly 6,000 clones; 78% are singletons. This sequence originates from an adult with rheumatoid arthritis. Sequenced material: CD8+ T cells sorted from blood. This chain connects TRBV6-6 to TRBJ1-5, with TRBD1 as a possible D gene (5 bases). The CDR3 loop reads CASNPWGGGNQPQHF. CDR3 bases: TGTGCCAGCAATCCTTGGGGAGGGGGCAATCAGCCCCAGCATTTT.